There are many counts of the clone carrying this T cell receptor (beta chain). Antigen unknown. The read comes to an end 3 residues before the CDR3 does, leaving the germline J gene to fill in the end. These data are taken from a study of T cell clonality in common variable immunodeficiency. Trimming shortened V by 0 bases and J by 6 bases, and 13 bases separated the two germline ends. There are 15 residues in the CDR3. The V gene's germline CDR1 is SGHRS and CDR2 YFSETQ. Overall study findings and caveats: Shared TCRbeta clones were fewer between CVID subjects than controls. TCRbeta clonality was increased in CVID versus healthy controls. Patient heterogeneity in the CVID cohort limited correlations between repertoire features and clinical complications.

Sequencing used immunoSEQ multiplex PCR; TCRdb keeps in-frame clones, though not all of them. The repertoire yields about 50,000 clones, none seen only once; the top ten contain 2% to 2.5%. Blood samples were heparinized, roughly 5 to 8 ml per donor. The sequencing input was peripheral blood mononuclear cells. This clonotype was obtained from a person aged 18-69 years in good health. V usage is TRBV5-1 and J usage is TRBJ2-4; possibly TRBD2 for D (5 bases). The CDR3 DNA, read in part, is TGCGCCAGCAGCTTGGAGGCCGGGGTGAGAAACATT. This codes for CASSLEAGVRNI. The full-length CDR3 reads as CASSLEAGVRNIQYF.